This T cell receptor (beta chain) was retrieved from a study of T cell repertoires in cytomegalovirus infection. Germline assignment: CDR1 SQVTM and CDR2 ANQGSEA. The CDR3 is 14 residues long. V lost 1 base, J lost 6 bases, and 4 bases stayed unmatched. TCRdb re-called the reads with MiXCR, one entry per CDR3 protein. This repertoire shows 100,000 to 150,000 distinct CDR3 sequences, 8% to 9% found once; its top ten account for 10%. Sample: PBMCs. The source is a human donor in good health (CMV status not recorded). Some clones in this sample may be carry-over from other donors' samples. The chain links TRBV29-1 to TRBJ1-5, with 9 bases lining up with TRBD1. CDR3 region: CSVEGDRVGQPQHF. The CDR3 nucleotides are TGCAGCGTTGAAGGGGACAGGGTCGGTCAGCCCCAGCATTTT.